Detailed here is one T cell receptor (beta chain). Clones were read by immunoSEQ multiplex PCR, and TCRdb kept only the in-frame ones, dropping some. The sample has 30,000 to 35,000 clones, roughly 93% seen once. These data are taken from a study of blood T cell repertoires in COVID-19. Overall study context: Acute and convalescent COVID-19 samples came from the United States, Italy and Spain.

V lost 1 base, J lost 5 bases, and 13 bases lay in between. From germline, CDR1 is SEHNR and CDR2 FQNEAQ (reference sequence). CDR3 size: 15 residues. The TCR originated in a human donor in a cohort sampled during active COVID-19. The sample consisted of peripheral blood. The chain employs TRBV7-9 and TRBJ2-3; TRBD2 is a possible D gene (6 bases). The CDR3, as DNA: TGTGCCAGCAGCTTAGTGTCGGGAGTAGGAGATACGCAGTATTTT. Its translation is CASSLVSGVGDTQYF. The full variable domain, rest sourced from reference TRBV7-9 and TRBJ2-3, is DTGVSQNPRHKITKRGQNVTFRCDPISEHNRLYWYRQTLGQGPEFLTYFQNEAQLEKSRLLSDRFSAERPKGSFSTLEIQRTEQGDSAMYLCASSLVSGVGDTQYFGPGTRLTVL.